One T cell receptor (beta chain) is described in this entry. The antigen is undetermined. Assay used: immunoSEQ multiplex PCR; TCRdb lists only in-frame clones, some missing. The sample records roughly 250,000 clones, about 80% being singletons. This sample is part of a study of Tregs in tolerant kidney transplant recipients. Study-wide findings and caveats: Biological reproducibility was not directly addressed in this study.

Thawed PBMCs were FACS-sorted into unstimulated CD4+CD25+CD127- regulatory T cells, CD4+CD25- non-regulatory cells, CD4 and CD8 cells. Trimming took 4 bases from V and 5 from J, leaving 24 bases between them. Germline assignment: CDR1 SGHNT and CDR2 YYREEE (reference sequence). The CDR3 consists of 17 residues. Sequences were obtained from CD4+ T cells from blood. This clonotype was obtained from a human donor in good health. The chain uses TRBV5-4 and TRBJ1-2; the D gene is possibly TRBD1 (6 bases). The CDR3 bases are TGTGCCAGCAGCATAGCAAGCAAACAGGGTGGCGGATATGGCTACACCTTC. Protein product: CASSIASKQGGGYGYTF. Complete variable domain (other parts from reference TRBV5-4 and TRBJ1-2): ETGVTQSPTHLIKTRGQQVTLRCSSQSGHNTVSWYQQALGQGPQFIFQYYREEENGRGNFPPRFSGLQFPNYSSELNVNALELDDSALYLCASSIASKQGGGYGYTFGSGTRLTVV.